The clone carrying this T cell receptor (beta chain) occurred a few times. The CDR3 runs to 15 residues. Trimming left V 3 bases short and J 0 bases short, with 12 bases between. The germline CDR1 and CDR2 sequences are DFQATT and SNEGSKA (reference sequence). The record originates from a study of blood T cell repertoires in COVID-19. This table comes from immunoSEQ multiplex PCR, and its TCRdb copy is limited to in-frame clones, with some not included. The table shows roughly 150,000 clones, with 84% occurring only once. The source material was peripheral blood. The chain couples TRBV20-1 to TRBJ1-5; no clear D. This receptor was identified in a man between 65 and 85 years old with active or convalescent COVID-19. The CDR3 DNA reads TGCAGTGCTAGTCGGGGTATCCCTAGCAATCAGCCCCAGCATTTT. Protein sequence: CSASRGIPSNQPQHF.